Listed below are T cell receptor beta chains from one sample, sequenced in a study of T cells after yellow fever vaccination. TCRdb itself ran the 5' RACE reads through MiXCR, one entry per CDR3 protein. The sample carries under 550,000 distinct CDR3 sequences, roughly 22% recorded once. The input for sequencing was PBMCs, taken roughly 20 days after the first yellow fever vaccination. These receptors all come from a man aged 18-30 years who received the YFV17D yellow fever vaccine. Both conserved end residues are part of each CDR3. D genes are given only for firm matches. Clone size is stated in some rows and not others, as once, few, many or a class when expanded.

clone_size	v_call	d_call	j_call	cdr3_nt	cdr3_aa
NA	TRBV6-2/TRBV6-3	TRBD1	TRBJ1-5	TGTGCCAGCCGACTTTGGACAGGGGACTCGAGCAATCAGCCCCAGCATTTT	CASRLWTGDSSNQPQHF
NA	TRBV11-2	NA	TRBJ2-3	TGTGCCAGCAGCTTAGGATCTGGATACATCCTCACAGATACGCAGTATTTT	CASSLGSGYILTDTQYF
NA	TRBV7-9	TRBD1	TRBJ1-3	TGTGCCAGCAGCTTAGGAGAGACAGGGGCTGGAAACACCATATATTTT	CASSLGETGAGNTIYF
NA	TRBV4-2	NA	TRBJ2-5	TGTGCCAGCAGCCAAGGACTGAGAGGGACGGAGACCCAGTACTTC	CASSQGLRGTETQYF
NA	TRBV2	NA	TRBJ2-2	TGTGCCAGCAGTGATCGAGCGAAGGACAGAATGACCGGGGAGCTGTTTTTT	CASSDRAKDRMTGELFF
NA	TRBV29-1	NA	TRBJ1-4	TGCAGCGTTCGACTACCCGGGACCCATAATGAAAAACTGTTTTTT	CSVRLPGTHNEKLFF
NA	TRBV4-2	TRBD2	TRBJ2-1	TGTGCCAGCAGCCAGACTTTACTAGCGCTTAATGAGCAGTTCTTC	CASSQTLLALNEQFF
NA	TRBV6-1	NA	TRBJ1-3	TGTGCCACCAGACCGGCGGGTTCTGGAAACACCATATATTTT	CATRPAGSGNTIYF
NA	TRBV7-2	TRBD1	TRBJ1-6	TGTGCCAGCAGCCCGTGGACAGGGAATTCACCCCTCCACTTT	CASSPWTGNSPLHF
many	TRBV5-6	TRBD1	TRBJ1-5	TGTGCCAGCAGCTTGCTATCACAGGGGGCCAATCAGCCCCAGCATTTT	CASSLLSQGANQPQHF
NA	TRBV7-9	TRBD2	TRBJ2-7	TGTGCCAGCAGCCCGGATAGCGGGCGAAGCTCCTACGAGCAGTACTTC	CASSPDSGRSSYEQYF
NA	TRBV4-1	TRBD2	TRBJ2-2	TGCGCCAGCAGCGACACTAGCGGGGGGGCGGCGGGGGAGCTGTTTTTT	CASSDTSGGAAGELFF
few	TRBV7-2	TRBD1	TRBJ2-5	TGTGCCAGCAGCGACAGGGGGGGGGGACAAGAGACCCAGTACTTC	CASSDRGGGQETQYF
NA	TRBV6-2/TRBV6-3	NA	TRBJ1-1	TGTGCCAGTTGCAGGCGAAACACTGAAGCTTTCTTT	CASCRRNTEAFF
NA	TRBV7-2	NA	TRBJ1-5	TGTGCCAGCAGCCCACCTAATCAGCCCCAGCATTTT	CASSPPNQPQHF
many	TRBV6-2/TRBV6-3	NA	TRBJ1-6	TGTGCCAGCAGTTACTCGGCAAAATTTTCACCCCTCCACTTT	CASSYSAKFSPLHF
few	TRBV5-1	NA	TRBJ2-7	TGCGCCAGCAGCTTGGTGGGGCGCGAGTACGAGCAGTACTTC	CASSLVGREYEQYF
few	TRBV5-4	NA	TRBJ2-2	TGTGCCAGCAGCGACGAGGCCGGGGAGCTGTTTTTT	CASSDEAGELFF
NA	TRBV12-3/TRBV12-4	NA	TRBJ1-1	TGTGCCAGCAGTGTACAACAGAACACTGAAGCTTTCTTT	CASSVQQNTEAFF